One and the same sample provided the 19 T cell receptor beta chains below, sequenced in a study of STAT5B mutations in CD4+ large granular lymphocyte leukemia. The repertoire was sequenced with immunoSEQ multiplex PCR; TCRdb's copy has only in-frame clones and lacks some. The sample holds a few thousand clones, roughly three quarters seen once. Sequences were obtained from PBMCs. All receptors come from a man aged 55-75 years with CD4+ T-cell large granular lymphocyte leukemia.

V and J are TRBV7-9 and TRBJ1-5, with a possible D match to TRBD1 (6 bases). Germline values: CDR1 SEHNR, CDR2 FQNEAQ (reference sequence). The CDR3 spans 15 residues. The ends were cut back, 4 bases at V and 4 bases at J, with 14 bases in the middle. DNA of the CDR3: TGTGCCAGCAGCTCAAGGGGGGACTTAAATCAGCCCCAGCATTTT. Residues: CASSSRGDLNQPQHF.

This chain uses TRBV21-1 with TRBJ1-1; the D segment call TRBD1 is taken from the table without a DNA check. TRBV21-1 is a documented pseudogene. The CDR3 runs to 12 residues. For the CDR3, the DNA is TGTGCCAGCAGCAAAGATAACAGTGAAGCTTTCTTT. Translation: CASSKDNSEAFF.

The chain joins TRBV7-6 to TRBJ2-3, with D maybe TRBD1 (6 bases). Per germline, CDR1 SGHVS and CDR2 FNYEAQ. The V gene lost 5 bases and the J gene lost 1 base, with 16 bases spanning the gap. CDR3 length equals 16 residues. This chain's CDR3 is CASSLGHSRGTDTQYF. CDR3 nucleotide sequence: TGTGCCAGCAGCCTGGGACACTCGAGGGGCACAGATACGCAGTATTTT.

This clone was found a few times. The CDR3 reads CASSELLRIGAAQETQYF. In DNA form, the CDR3 reads TGTGCCAGCAGTGAATTATTAAGGATAGGGGCCGCACAAGAGACCCAGTACTTC. The chain combines TRBV6-1 with TRBJ2-5; perhaps TRBD1 as D (5 bases). The CDR3 is made up of 18 amino acids. CDR1 and CDR2 from the germline V gene are MNHNS and SASEGT. V lost 2 bases and J 2 bases, leaving 21 bases between the germline ends.

In DNA form, the CDR3 reads TGCAGCGTTGTGGACGGCTTCGGCACTGAAGCTTTCTTT. It yields the protein CSVVDGFGTEAFF. V and J are TRBV29-1 and TRBJ1-1, with D hard to call. CDR3 length equals 13 residues. CDR1 and CDR2 from the germline V gene are SQVTM and ANQGSEA. Trimming pared 4 bases from V and 4 bases from J, leaving 13 bases between.

The V gene is TRBV7-6, the J gene TRBJ2-7; D unresolved. Trimming cost V 1 base and J 0 bases, with 7 bases left between them. CDR1 is SGHVS, CDR2 FNYEAQ, per germline. The CDR3 contains 14 residues. The CDR3 bases are TGTGCCAGCAGCTTAGGTGGCGGCTCCTACGAGCAGTACTTC. Its translation is CASSLGGGSYEQYF.

Remarks on this clone: In the same sample, other DNA sequences code for this CDR3. The rearrangement joins TRBV5-6 to TRBJ2-7, with TRBD2 as a possible D gene (6 bases). CDR1 and CDR2 from the germline V gene are SGHDT and YYEEEE. The CDR3 extends over 14 amino acids. The V and J ends lost 4 bases and 9 bases respectively, with 20 bases between them. This CDR3 is CASSLEGPFNGQYF. CDR3 bases: TGTGCCAGCAGCCTGGAGGGACCATTTAACGGGCAGTACTTC.

This clone was counted between two and nine times. The chain combines TRBV9 with TRBJ2-6, with D unclear. CDR1 and CDR2 (germline): SGDLS, YYNGEE. CDR3 size: 13 residues. V was cut by 3 bases and J by 1 base, with 2 bases left in between. CDR3 in amino acids: CASSDSGANVLTF. The DNA for the CDR3 is TGTGCCAGCAGCGATTCTGGGGCCAACGTCCTGACTTTC.

This clone was counted between two and nine times. The V and J genes are TRBV6-1 and TRBJ2-7; D remains unclear. The CDR3 is 12 residues long. CDR1 MNHNS and CDR2 SASEGT come from the germline V gene. V lost 4 bases and J lost 7, with 11 bases in between. CDR3 residues: CASSAWGMEQYF. As DNA, the CDR3 is TGTGCCAGCAGTGCGTGGGGAATGGAGCAGTACTTC.

CDR3 DNA: TGTGCCAGCAGCTTAGGGCTAGTCCGAGAGACCCAGTACTTC. Protein product: CASSLGLVRETQYF. The chain joins TRBV13 to TRBJ2-5; D ambiguous. Trimming shortened V by 0 bases and J by 4 bases, and 9 bases separated the two germline ends. The CDR3 is 14 residues long. Per the germline V gene, CDR1 is PRHDT and CDR2 is FYEKMQ (reference sequence).

This rearrangement joins TRBV7-2 to TRBJ2-1; TRBD2 agrees at 7 bases. Germline-derived CDR1 and CDR2 are SGHTA and FQGNSA. Trimming took 1 base from V and 4 from J; bases not matched to a gene: 7. The CDR3 extends over 16 amino acids. Here the CDR3 reads CASSLEAGVVYNEQFF. CDR3 nucleotide sequence: TGTGCCAGCAGCTTAGAGGCGGGGGTCGTATACAATGAGCAGTTCTTC.

The chain employs TRBV2 and TRBJ2-5; 11 bases agree with TRBD2. The J call may be in error: the DNA end matches TRBJ2-7 better. The CDR3 is made up of 15 amino acids. Germline V CDR1 and CDR2: SNHLY, FYNNEI. CDR3 DNA: TGTGCCAGCAGTGAAGCGGGACTAGCGGACTACGAGCAGTACTTC. Its translation is CASSEAGLADYEQYF.

On this clone: This likely reflects a read error, since a far larger clone is one base away. The rearrangement joins TRBV5-3 to TRBJ1-1; possible D gene TRBD1, 5 bases. TRBV5-3 is classed as an ORF, of uncertain function. The CDR3 runs 15 residues. V lost 8 bases and J lost 2, with 19 bases in between. The CDR3 protein is CASSGFGTANTEAFF. For the CDR3, the DNA is TGTGCCAGCAGCGGGTTCGGGACGGCCAACACTGAAGCTTTCTTT.

The gene calls are TRBV5-1 and TRBJ1-2, with D perhaps matching TRBD1 (5 bases). Germline V gene sequence: CDR1 SGHRS, CDR2 YFSETQ. This CDR3 is built from 15 residues. Trimming stripped 3 bases from V and 3 bases from J, with 15 bases between. The CDR3 sequence is CASSSTALLDYGYTF. Here the CDR3 DNA reads TGCGCCAGCAGCTCGACAGCCCTACTGGACTATGGCTACACCTTC.

This chain links TRBV6-1 with TRBJ2-3; D is tentatively TRBD1 or TRBD2 (6 bases each). V lost 8 bases and J 2 bases, leaving 14 bases between the germline ends. CDR1 MNHNS and CDR2 SASEGT come from the germline V gene. The CDR3 consists of 14 residues. DNA of the CDR3: TGTGCCAGCGGGGGGCAGGAACCCACAGATACGCAGTATTTT. It codes for CASGGQEPTDTQYF.

The chain carries TRBV10-2 and TRBJ2-3, with 7 bases that match TRBD2. Per the germline V gene, CDR1 is WSHSY and CDR2 is SAAADI. The CDR3 runs 13 residues. With V trimmed by 6 bases and J by 5 bases, 5 bases remained unmatched. The CDR3 sequence: CASRPSGEDTQYF. In DNA, the CDR3 is TGCGCCAGCAGACCTAGCGGCGAAGATACGCAGTATTTT.

The CDR3 nucleotides are TGTGCCAGCAGCTTTAGCGGGGGGACAGATACGCAGTATTTT. Its translation: CASSFSGGTDTQYF. The V and J genes are TRBV7-6 and TRBJ2-3; 10 positions match TRBD2. This CDR3 comprises 14 residues. The junction had 0 bases not matched to a gene; V was cut back by 3 bases and J by 3 bases. The germline V gene encodes CDR1 SGHVS and CDR2 FNYEAQ.

This chain links TRBV5-4 with TRBJ2-7; 8 positions agree with TRBD1. Losses at the gene ends were 3 bases for V and 3 bases for J; bases not matched to a gene: 2. The CDR3 extends over 13 amino acids. In germline, CDR1 is SGHNT, CDR2 YYREEE (reference sequence). The CDR3 spells CASSSGGYYEQYF. Here the CDR3 DNA reads TGTGCCAGCAGCTCAGGGGGCTACTACGAGCAGTACTTC.

The chain is built from TRBV9 and TRBJ2-7; D is unresolved. V was trimmed by 4 bases and J by 0 bases, leaving 8 bases between them. The CDR3 runs 13 residues. The germline CDR1 and CDR2 sequences are SGDLS and YYNGEE. The CDR3 DNA sequence: TGTGCCAGCAGCTCGACACCCTCCTACGAGCAGTACTTC. Encoded protein: CASSSTPSYEQYF.